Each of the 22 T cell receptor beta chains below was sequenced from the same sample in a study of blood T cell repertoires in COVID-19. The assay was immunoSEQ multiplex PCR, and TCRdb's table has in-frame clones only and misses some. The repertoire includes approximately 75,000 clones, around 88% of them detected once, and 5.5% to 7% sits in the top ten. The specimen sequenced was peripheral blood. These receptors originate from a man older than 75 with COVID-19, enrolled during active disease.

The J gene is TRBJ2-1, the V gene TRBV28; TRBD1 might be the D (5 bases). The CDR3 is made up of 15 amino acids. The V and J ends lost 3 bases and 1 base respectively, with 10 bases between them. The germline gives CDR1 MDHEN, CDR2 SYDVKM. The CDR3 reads CASSFPTASYNEQFF. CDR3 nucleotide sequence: TGTGCCAGCAGTTTCCCGACAGCGTCCTACAATGAGCAGTTCTTC.

The CDR3 reads CASSPQVLAKNIQYF. The DNA of the CDR3 is TGTGCCAGCTCCCCACAGGTCCTAGCCAAAAACATTCAGTACTTC. The chain links TRBV6-5 to TRBJ2-4; D is perhaps TRBD1 (5 bases). Germline V gene sequence: CDR1 MNHEY, CDR2 SVGAGI. Trimming took 8 bases from V and 0 from J, leaving 14 bases between them. The CDR3 has 15 residues.

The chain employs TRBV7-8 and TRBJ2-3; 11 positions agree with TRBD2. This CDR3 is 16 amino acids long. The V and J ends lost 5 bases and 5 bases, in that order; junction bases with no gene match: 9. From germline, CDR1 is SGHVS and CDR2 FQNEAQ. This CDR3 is CASSPRLAGRQDTQYF. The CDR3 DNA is TGTGCCAGCAGCCCAAGACTAGCGGGGAGACAAGATACGCAGTATTTT. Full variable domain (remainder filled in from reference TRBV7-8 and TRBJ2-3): GAGVSQSPRYKVAKRGQDVALRCDPISGHVSLFWYQQALGQGPEFLTYFQNEAQLDKSGLPSDRFFAERPEGSVSTLKIQRTQQEDSAVYLCASSPRLAGRQDTQYFGPGTRLTVL.

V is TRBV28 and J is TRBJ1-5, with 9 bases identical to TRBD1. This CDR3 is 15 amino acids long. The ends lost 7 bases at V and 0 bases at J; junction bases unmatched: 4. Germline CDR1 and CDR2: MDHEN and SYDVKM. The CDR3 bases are TGTGCCAGCAATACAGGGGGCCATAGCAATCAGCCCCAGCATTTT. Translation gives CASNTGGHSNQPQHF.

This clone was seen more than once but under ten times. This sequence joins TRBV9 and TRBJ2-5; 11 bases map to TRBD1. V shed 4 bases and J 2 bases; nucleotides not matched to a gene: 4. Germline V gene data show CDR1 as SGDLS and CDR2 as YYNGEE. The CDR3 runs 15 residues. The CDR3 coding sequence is TGTGCCAGCAGCACCGGGACAGGGGGACAAGAGACCCAGTACTTC. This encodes CASSTGTGGQETQYF.

Written as DNA, the CDR3 is TGTGCCAGCAGCATCAGACAGGGAGGCAATCAGCCCCAGCATTTT. It translates to CASSIRQGGNQPQHF. This chain connects TRBV6-5 to TRBJ1-5; 7 bases are shared with TRBD1. CDR1 and CDR2 from the germline V gene are MNHEY and SVGAGI. The CDR3 loop spans 15 amino acids. Losses at the gene ends were 6 bases for V and 2 bases for J; bases not matched to a gene: 7.

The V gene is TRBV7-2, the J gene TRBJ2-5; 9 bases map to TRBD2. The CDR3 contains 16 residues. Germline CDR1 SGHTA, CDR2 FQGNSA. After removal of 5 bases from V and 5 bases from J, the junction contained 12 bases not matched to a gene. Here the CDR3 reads CASSPSAGGRWETQYF. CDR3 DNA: TGTGCCAGCAGCCCATCAGCGGGGGGCCGGTGGGAGACCCAGTACTTC.

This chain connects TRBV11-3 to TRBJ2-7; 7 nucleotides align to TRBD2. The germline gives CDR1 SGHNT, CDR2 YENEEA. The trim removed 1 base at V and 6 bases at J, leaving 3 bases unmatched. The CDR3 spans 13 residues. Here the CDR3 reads CASSLGGRFEQYF. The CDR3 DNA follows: TGTGCCAGCAGCTTAGGCGGGAGATTCGAGCAGTACTTC.

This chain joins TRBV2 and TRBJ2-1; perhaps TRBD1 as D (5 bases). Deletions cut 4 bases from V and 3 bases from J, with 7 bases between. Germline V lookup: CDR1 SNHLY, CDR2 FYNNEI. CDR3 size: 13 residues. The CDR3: CASSGQSYNEQFF. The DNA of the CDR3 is TGTGCCAGCAGTGGACAGAGCTACAATGAGCAGTTCTTC.

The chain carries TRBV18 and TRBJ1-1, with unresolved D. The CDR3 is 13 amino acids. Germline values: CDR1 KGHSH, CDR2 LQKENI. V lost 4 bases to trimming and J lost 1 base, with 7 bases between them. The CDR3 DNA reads TGTGCCAGCTCACAACAACAGAACACTGAAGCTTTCTTT. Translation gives CASSQQQNTEAFF.

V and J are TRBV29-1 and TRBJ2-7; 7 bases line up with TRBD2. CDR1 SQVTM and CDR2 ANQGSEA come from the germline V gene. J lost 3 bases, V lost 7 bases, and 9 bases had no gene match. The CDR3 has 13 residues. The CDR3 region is CSASGGPLYEQYF. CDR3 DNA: TGCAGCGCCTCGGGGGGTCCCCTCTACGAGCAGTACTTC.

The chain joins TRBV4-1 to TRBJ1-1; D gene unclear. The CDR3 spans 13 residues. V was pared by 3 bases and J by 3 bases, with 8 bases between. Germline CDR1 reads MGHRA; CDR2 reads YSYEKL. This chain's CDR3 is CASSHNRYTEAFF. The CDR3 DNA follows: TGCGCCAGCAGCCATAACAGATACACTGAAGCTTTCTTT.

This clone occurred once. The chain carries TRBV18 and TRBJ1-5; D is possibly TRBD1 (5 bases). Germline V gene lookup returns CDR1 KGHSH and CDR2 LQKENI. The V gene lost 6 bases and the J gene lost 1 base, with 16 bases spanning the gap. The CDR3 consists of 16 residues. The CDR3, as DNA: TGTGCCAGCTCTCACTTTGGGGCGGAAAGCAATCAGCCCCAGCATTTT. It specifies CASSHFGAESNQPQHF.

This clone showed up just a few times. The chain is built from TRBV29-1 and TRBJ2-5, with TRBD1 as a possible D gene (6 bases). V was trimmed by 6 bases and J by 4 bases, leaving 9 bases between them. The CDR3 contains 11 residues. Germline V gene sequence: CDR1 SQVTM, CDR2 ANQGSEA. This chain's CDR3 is CSVYRVETQYF. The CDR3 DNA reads TGCAGCGTATACAGGGTAGAGACCCAGTACTTC.

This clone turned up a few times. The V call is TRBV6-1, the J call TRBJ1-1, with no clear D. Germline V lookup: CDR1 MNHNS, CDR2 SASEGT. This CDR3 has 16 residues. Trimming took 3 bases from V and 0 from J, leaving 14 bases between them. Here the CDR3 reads CASSDPSLSMNTEAFF. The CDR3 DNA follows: TGTGCCAGCAGTGACCCGTCGCTATCTATGAACACTGAAGCTTTCTTT.

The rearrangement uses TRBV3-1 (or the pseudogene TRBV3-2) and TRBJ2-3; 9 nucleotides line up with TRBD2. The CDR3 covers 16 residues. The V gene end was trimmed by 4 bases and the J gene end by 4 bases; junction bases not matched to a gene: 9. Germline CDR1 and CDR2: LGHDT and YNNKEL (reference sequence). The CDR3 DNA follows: TGTGCCAGCAGCCCCAGAGGGACTAGCCTCGCAGATACGCAGTATTTT. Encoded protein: CASSPRGTSLADTQYF.

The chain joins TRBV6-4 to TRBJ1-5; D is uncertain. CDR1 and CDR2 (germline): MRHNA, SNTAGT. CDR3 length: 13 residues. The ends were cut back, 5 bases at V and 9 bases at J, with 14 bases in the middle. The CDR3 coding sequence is TGTGCCAGCAGTTCTGAGATCGGTGTGCCCCAGCATTTT. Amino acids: CASSSEIGVPQHF.

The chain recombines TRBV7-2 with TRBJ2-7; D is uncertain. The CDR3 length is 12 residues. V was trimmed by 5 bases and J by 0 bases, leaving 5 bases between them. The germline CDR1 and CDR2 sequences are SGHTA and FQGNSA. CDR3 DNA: TGTGCCAGCAGCCCCAGCTCCTACGAGCAGTACTTC. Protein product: CASSPSSYEQYF. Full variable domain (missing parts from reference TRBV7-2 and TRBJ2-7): GAGVSQSPSNKVTEKGKDVELRCDPISGHTALYWYRQSLGQGLEFLIYFQGNSAPDKSGLPSDRFSAERTGGSVSTLTIQRTQQEDSAVYLCASSPSSYEQYFGPGTRLTVT.

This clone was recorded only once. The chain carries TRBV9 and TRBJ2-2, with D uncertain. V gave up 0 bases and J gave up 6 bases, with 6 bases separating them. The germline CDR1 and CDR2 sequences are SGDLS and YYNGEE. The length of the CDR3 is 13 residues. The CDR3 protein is CASSVVEPGELFF. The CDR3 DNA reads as TGTGCCAGCAGCGTAGTTGAGCCCGGGGAGCTGTTTTTT.

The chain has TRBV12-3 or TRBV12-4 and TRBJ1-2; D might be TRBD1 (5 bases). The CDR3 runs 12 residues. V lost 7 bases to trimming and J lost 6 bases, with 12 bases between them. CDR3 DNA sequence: TGTGCCAGCACCCTTGCAGGGAATGGCTACACCTTC. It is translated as CASTLAGNGYTF.

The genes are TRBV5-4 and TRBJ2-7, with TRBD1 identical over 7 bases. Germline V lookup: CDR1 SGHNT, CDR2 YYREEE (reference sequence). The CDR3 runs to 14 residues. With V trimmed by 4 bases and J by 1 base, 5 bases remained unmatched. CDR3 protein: CASSVGQRSYEQYF. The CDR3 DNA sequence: TGTGCCAGCAGCGTGGGACAGCGATCCTACGAGCAGTACTTC.

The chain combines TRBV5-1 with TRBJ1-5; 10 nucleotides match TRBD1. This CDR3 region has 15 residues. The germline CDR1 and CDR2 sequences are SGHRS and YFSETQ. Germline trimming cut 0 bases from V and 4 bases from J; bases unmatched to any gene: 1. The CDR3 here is CASSLGDRGNQPQHF. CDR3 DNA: TGCGCCAGCAGCTTGGGGGACAGGGGAAATCAGCCCCAGCATTTT.